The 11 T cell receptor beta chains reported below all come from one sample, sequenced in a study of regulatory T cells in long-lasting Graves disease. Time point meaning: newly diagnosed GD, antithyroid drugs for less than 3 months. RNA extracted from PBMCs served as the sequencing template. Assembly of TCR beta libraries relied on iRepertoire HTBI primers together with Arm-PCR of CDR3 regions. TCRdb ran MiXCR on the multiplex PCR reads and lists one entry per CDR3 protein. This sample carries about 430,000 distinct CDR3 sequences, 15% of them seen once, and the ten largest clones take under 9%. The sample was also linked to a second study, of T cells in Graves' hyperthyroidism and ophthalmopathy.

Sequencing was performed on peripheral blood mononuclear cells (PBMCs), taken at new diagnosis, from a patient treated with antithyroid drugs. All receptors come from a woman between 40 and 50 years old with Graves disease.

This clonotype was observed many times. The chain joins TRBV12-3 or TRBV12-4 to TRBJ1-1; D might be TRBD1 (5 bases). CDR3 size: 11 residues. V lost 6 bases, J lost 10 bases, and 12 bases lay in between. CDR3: CASSWGGGAFF. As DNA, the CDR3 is TGTGCCAGCAGCTGGGGTGGGGGAGCTTTCTTT.

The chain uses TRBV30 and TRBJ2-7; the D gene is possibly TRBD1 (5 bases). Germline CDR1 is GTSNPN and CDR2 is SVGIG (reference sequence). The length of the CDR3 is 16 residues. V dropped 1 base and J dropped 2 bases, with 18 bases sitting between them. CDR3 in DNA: TGTGCCTGGAGTGAGCATTTAGGGGCGCACACCTACGAGCAGTACTTC. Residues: CAWSEHLGAHTYEQYF. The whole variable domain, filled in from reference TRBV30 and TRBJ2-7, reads SQTIHQWPATLVQPVGSPLSLECTVEGTSNPNLYWYRQAAGRGLQLLFYSVGIGQISSEVPQNLSASRPQDRQFILSSKKLLLSDSGFYLCAWSEHLGAHTYEQYFGPGTRLTVT.

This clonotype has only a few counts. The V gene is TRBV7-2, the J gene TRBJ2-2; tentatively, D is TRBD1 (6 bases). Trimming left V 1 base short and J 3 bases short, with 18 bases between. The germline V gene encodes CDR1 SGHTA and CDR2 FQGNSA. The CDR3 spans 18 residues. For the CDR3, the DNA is TGTGCCAGCAGCTTAGTGTCGACAGGCCGGGAAGACACCGGGGAGCTGTTTTTT. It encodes CASSLVSTGREDTGELFF.

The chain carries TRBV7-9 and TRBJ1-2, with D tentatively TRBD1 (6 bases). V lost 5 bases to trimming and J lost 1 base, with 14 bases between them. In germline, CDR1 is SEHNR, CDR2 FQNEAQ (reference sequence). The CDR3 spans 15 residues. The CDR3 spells CASSNRDTLNYGYTF. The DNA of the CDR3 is TGTGCCAGCAGCAACCGGGACACCCTTAACTATGGCTACACCTTC.

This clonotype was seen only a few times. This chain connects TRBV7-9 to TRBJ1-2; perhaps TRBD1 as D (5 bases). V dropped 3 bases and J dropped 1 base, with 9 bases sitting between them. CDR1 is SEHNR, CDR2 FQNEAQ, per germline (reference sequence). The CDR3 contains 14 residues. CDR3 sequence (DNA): TGTGCCAGCAGCTTCCAGGGCCTTAACTATGGCTACACCTTC. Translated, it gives CASSFQGLNYGYTF.

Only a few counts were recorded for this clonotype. CDR3 region: CASSRREDYTGELFF. The CDR3 DNA follows: TGTGCCAGCAGCCGGCGGGAGGACTACACCGGGGAGCTGTTTTTT. The chain has TRBV27 and TRBJ2-2; 8 nucleotides line up with TRBD2. The V gene end was trimmed by 6 bases and the J gene end by 3 bases; junction bases not matched to a gene: 6. This CDR3 has 15 amino acids. Germline CDR1 is MNHEY and CDR2 is SMNVEV (reference sequence).

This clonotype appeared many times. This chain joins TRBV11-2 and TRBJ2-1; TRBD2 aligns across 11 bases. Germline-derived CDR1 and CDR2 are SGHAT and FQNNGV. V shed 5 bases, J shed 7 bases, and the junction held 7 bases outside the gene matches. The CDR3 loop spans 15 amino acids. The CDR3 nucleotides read TGTGCCAGCAGCCAAGTTAGCGGGAGGGCAAATGAGCAGTTCTTC. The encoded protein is CASSQVSGRANEQFF.

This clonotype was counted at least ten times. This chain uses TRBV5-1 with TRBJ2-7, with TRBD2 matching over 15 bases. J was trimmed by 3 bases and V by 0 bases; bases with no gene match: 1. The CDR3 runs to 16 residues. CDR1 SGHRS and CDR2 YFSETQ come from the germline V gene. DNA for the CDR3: TGCGCCAGCAGCTTGGTGGGACTAGCGGGGGGCTACGAGCAGTACTTC. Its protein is CASSLVGLAGGYEQYF.

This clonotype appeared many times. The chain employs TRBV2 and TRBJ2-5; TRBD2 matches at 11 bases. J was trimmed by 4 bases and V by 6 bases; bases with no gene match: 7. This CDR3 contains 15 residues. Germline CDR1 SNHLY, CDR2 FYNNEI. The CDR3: CASRKLAGGGETQYF. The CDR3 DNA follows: TGTGCCAGCAGGAAGCTAGCGGGAGGAGGAGAGACCCAGTACTTC. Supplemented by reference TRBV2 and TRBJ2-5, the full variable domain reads EPEVTQTPSHQVTQMGQEVILRCVPISNHLYFYWYRQILGQKVEFLVSFYNNEISEKSEIFDDQFSVERPDGSNFTLKIRSTKLEDSAMYFCASRKLAGGGETQYFGPGTRLLVL.

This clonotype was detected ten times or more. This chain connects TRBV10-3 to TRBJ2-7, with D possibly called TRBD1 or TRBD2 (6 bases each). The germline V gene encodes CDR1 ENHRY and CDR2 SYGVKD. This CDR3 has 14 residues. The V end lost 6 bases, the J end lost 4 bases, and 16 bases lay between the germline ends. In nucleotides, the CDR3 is TGTGCCATCAGCCCAGACGGAGGGGGTTACGAGCAGTACTTC. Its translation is CAISPDGGGYEQYF.

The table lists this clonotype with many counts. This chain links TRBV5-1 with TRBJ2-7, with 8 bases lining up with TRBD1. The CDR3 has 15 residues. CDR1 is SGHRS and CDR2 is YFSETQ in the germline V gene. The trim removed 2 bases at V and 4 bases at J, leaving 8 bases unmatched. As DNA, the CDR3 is TGCGCCAGCAGCTTATCGGGACAGGTGACTTACGAGCAGTACTTC. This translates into CASSLSGQVTYEQYF. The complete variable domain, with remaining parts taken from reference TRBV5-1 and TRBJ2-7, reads KAGVTQTPRYLIKTRGQQVTLSCSPISGHRSVSWYQQTPGQGLQFLFEYFSETQRNKGNFPGRFSGRQFSNSRSEMNVSTLELGDSALYLCASSLSGQVTYEQYFGPGTRLTVT.